These 18 T cell receptor beta chains came from one sample sequenced in a study of blood T cell repertoires in COVID-19. The table came from immunoSEQ multiplex PCR; TCRdb's copy has only in-frame clones and leaves some out. This sample yields 150,000 to 160,000 clones, of which about 90% are seen a single time; roughly 0.54% belongs to the top ten. Source material: peripheral blood. The origin of the receptors is a middle-aged man with acute or convalescent COVID-19.

The chain links TRBV19 to TRBJ1-1; 7 nucleotides match TRBD1. Losses at the gene ends were 5 bases for V and 3 bases for J; bases not matched to a gene: 6. CDR1 and CDR2 from the germline V gene are LNHDA and SQIVND (reference sequence). The CDR3 covers 14 residues. The CDR3: CASSLQGRDTEAFF. The CDR3 nucleotides read TGTGCCAGTAGTTTACAGGGGCGGGACACTGAAGCTTTCTTT.

The chain combines TRBV7-2 with TRBJ2-7; unclear D gene. Per germline, CDR1 SGHTA and CDR2 FQGNSA. Trimming shortened V by 3 bases and J by 4 bases, and 10 bases separated the two germline ends. The CDR3 spans 13 residues. CDR3 sequence: CASSFGGIYEQYF. The CDR3 bases are TGTGCCAGCAGCTTTGGCGGTATTTACGAGCAGTACTTC. Full variable domain (outside the CDR3, taken from reference TRBV7-2 and TRBJ2-7): GAGVSQSPSNKVTEKGKDVELRCDPISGHTALYWYRQSLGQGLEFLIYFQGNSAPDKSGLPSDRFSAERTGGSVSTLTIQRTQQEDSAVYLCASSFGGIYEQYFGPGTRLTVT.

The chain combines TRBV2 with TRBJ2-7; possible D gene TRBD1, 5 bases. The CDR3 sequence is 16 residues long. With 0 bases removed from V and 0 bases from J, the gap between germline ends came to 12 bases. In germline, CDR1 is SNHLY, CDR2 FYNNEI. CDR3 loop: CASSEALQVFSYEQYV. The CDR3, as DNA: TGTGCCAGCAGTGAAGCCCTACAGGTATTCTCCTACGAGCAGTACGTC.

J is TRBJ1-1 and V is TRBV27; 9 bases fit TRBD1. Trimming took 4 bases from V and 5 from J; bases not matched to a gene: 14. This CDR3 spans 17 amino acids. Germline CDR1 is MNHEY and CDR2 is SMNVEV (reference sequence). CDR3 sequence: CASSWRGTGYRRTEAFF. The CDR3 DNA sequence: TGTGCCAGCAGTTGGCGCGGGACAGGGTATAGGAGGACTGAAGCTTTCTTT.

The genes are TRBV6-5 and TRBJ1-4; TRBD1 might be the D (6 bases). CDR1 is MNHEY and CDR2 is SVGAGI in the germline V gene. The CDR3 totals 15 residues. Trimming removed 0 bases at V and 8 bases at J, with 13 bases between. The DNA for the CDR3 is TGTGCCAGCAGTTACTCATCAGGGGCTCACGAAAAACTGTTTTTT. It is translated as CASSYSSGAHEKLFF.

The CDR3 nucleotides read TGTGCCAGCAGCTCCGGACAGGCCAACACTGAAGCTTTCTTT. Its protein is CASSSGQANTEAFF. This chain links TRBV11-3 with TRBJ1-1; TRBD1 agrees at 7 bases. The CDR3 sequence is 14 residues long. CDR1 and CDR2 (germline): SGHNT, YENEEA. V was pared by 4 bases and J by 2 bases, with 4 bases of the junction left unmatched.

The chain has TRBV24-1 and TRBJ2-5, with D possibly matching TRBD1 (6 bases). V was trimmed by 4 bases and J by 3 bases, leaving 11 bases between them. This CDR3 has 14 amino acids. The germline gives CDR1 KGHDR, CDR2 SFDVKD. CDR3 region: CATSEPTGKETQYF. The CDR3 DNA reads TGTGCCACCAGTGAGCCTACAGGGAAAGAGACCCAGTACTTC.

V is TRBV28 and J is TRBJ2-3; 8 bases are a match to TRBD2. Germline V gene data show CDR1 as MDHEN and CDR2 as SYDVKM. The CDR3 loop spans 15 amino acids. Trimming cost V 5 bases and J 3 bases; bases outside gene matches: 7. Here the CDR3 reads CASSIAGSGTDTQYF. The CDR3 DNA sequence: TGTGCCAGCAGTATAGCGGGGAGTGGAACAGATACGCAGTATTTT.

The rearrangement joins TRBV27 to TRBJ2-7; TRBD1 is a possible D gene (5 bases). The CDR3 consists of 17 residues. The V end lost 3 bases, the J end lost 0 bases, and 18 bases lay between the germline ends. Germline loops: CDR1 MNHEY, CDR2 SMNVEV (reference sequence). CDR3 nucleotides: TGTGCCAGCAGTTTGTCCGGACCGACAGCGATCTCCTACGAGCAGTACTTC. Translated, it gives CASSLSGPTAISYEQYF.

The chain recombines TRBV6-5 with TRBJ2-5; 8 positions match TRBD1. CDR1 is MNHEY, CDR2 SVGAGI, per germline. This CDR3 is built from 16 residues. V shed 0 bases and J 4 bases; nucleotides not matched to a gene: 7. CDR3 sequence: CASSYSHFRGRETQYF. CDR3 in DNA: TGTGCCAGCAGTTACTCGCACTTCAGGGGGCGAGAGACCCAGTACTTC.

The chain employs TRBV6-5 and TRBJ1-5; D unresolved. Trimming stripped 2 bases from V and 4 bases from J, with 12 bases between. From germline, CDR1 is MNHEY and CDR2 SVGAGI. CDR3 length: 15 residues. CDR3 sequence (DNA): TGTGCCAGCAGTTACGGGCCAGCCCCAAATCAGCCCCAGCATTTT. It codes for CASSYGPAPNQPQHF.

The gene calls are TRBV7-2 and TRBJ2-3; 7 bases are a match to TRBD1. This CDR3 comprises 15 residues. Germline CDR1 SGHTA, CDR2 FQGNSA. The V and J ends lost 4 bases and 3 bases, in that order; junction bases with no gene match: 7. CDR3 in amino acids: CASSYRQGGTDTQYF. The CDR3 coding sequence is TGTGCCAGCAGCTATCGACAGGGTGGGACAGATACGCAGTATTTT.

The V gene is TRBV24-1, the J gene TRBJ2-1, with 8 positions matching TRBD2. With 0 bases clipped from V and 2 bases from J, the junction kept 11 bases outside the gene matches. Germline V lookup: CDR1 KGHDR, CDR2 SFDVKD. The CDR3 extends over 19 amino acids. The CDR3, as DNA: TGTGCCACCAGTGATTTGCCGGTGTCGGGGACTAGGACCTACAATGAGCAGTTCTTC. Encoded protein: CATSDLPVSGTRTYNEQFF.

The chain is built from TRBV7-8 and TRBJ2-5, with TRBD2 matching 8 bases. V gave up 1 base and J gave up 5 bases; unmatched junction bases: 6. The CDR3 length is 15 residues. Germline-derived CDR1 and CDR2 are SGHVS and FQNEAQ. The CDR3 spells CASSLERGRRETQYF. CDR3 nucleotide sequence: TGTGCCAGCAGCTTAGAGCGGGGGAGAAGGGAGACCCAGTACTTC.

J is TRBJ2-7 and V is TRBV9; 8 bases match TRBD2. Trimming cost V 3 bases and J 5 bases; bases outside gene matches: 10. In germline, CDR1 is SGDLS, CDR2 YYNGEE. The CDR3 length is 15 residues. The CDR3 bases are TGTGCCAGCAGCGCCATTCGGGAGGGTCGGGACGAGCAGTACTTC. Its translation: CASSAIREGRDEQYF.

The V gene is TRBV27, the J gene TRBJ2-1, with D tentatively TRBD2 (6 bases). CDR1 MNHEY and CDR2 SMNVEV come from the germline V gene (reference sequence). V was trimmed by 5 bases and J by 5 bases, leaving 10 bases between them. This CDR3 has 13 amino acids. The CDR3, as DNA: TGTGCCAGCAGTCGACTAGTTCACAATGAGCAGTTCTTC. Amino acid sequence: CASSRLVHNEQFF.

The chain links TRBV10-1 to TRBJ2-7; 8 nucleotides agree with TRBD2. With V trimmed by 3 bases and J by 3 bases, 7 bases remained unmatched. CDR1 and CDR2 from the germline V gene are WNHNN and SYGVQD (reference sequence). The CDR3 consists of 15 residues. This CDR3 reads CASSEQSGGGYEQYF. Here the CDR3 DNA reads TGCGCCAGCAGTGAACAGTCGGGAGGGGGCTACGAGCAGTACTTC.

This clone was recorded a few times. The gene calls are TRBV7-3 and TRBJ2-1; TRBD2 matches at 9 bases. There are 16 residues in the CDR3. The V gene's germline CDR1 is SGHTA and CDR2 FQGTGA. Trimming cost V 5 bases and J 3 bases; bases outside gene matches: 8. The chain's CDR3 is CASSPFLAGSYNEQFF. The CDR3, as DNA: TGTGCCAGCAGCCCATTTCTAGCGGGGAGCTACAATGAGCAGTTCTTC.